This T cell receptor beta chain is from a study of T cells expressing NK-cell markers. Germline CDR1 is SEHNR and CDR2 is FQNEAQ (reference sequence). The CDR3 runs to 15 residues. TCRdb reworked the 5' RACE reads into one entry per CDR3 protein, no DNA. Its listing shows hundreds of thousands of distinct CDR3 sequences. The sequence was collected from a man between 18 and 69 years old in good health. The sequenced material came from blood T cells: a sorted CD56 or NKG2C T cell subset, CD4+ or CD8+ T cells, or bulk PBMC T cells (not recorded which). The chain joins TRBV7-9 to TRBJ1-5. The CDR3 region is CASSLDGGGNQPQHF.